The 5 T cell receptor beta chains reported below all come from one sample, sequenced in a study of blood T cell repertoires in COVID-19. Clones were read by immunoSEQ multiplex PCR, and TCRdb kept only the in-frame ones, dropping some. The repertoire holds more than 150,000 clones, with over 70% as singletons. The sample comprised peripheral blood. These receptors were collected from an older woman with acute or convalescent COVID-19.

This clone has only a few counts. The chain carries TRBV28 and TRBJ2-7; D is possibly TRBD2 (5 bases). Per germline, CDR1 MDHEN and CDR2 SYDVKM. This CDR3 spans 15 amino acids. Trimming stripped 2 bases from V and 5 bases from J, with 16 bases between. The CDR3 region has the DNA TGTGCCAGCAGTTTACAACGCCCCGAGGGAGACGAGCAGTACTTC. Translation: CASSLQRPEGDEQYF.

To note about this clone: At one boundary the junction diverges from the germline segment, which might be a read error. V and J are TRBV7-2 and TRBJ2-2, with 8 bases identical to TRBD1. The CDR3 has 15 residues. Germline lookup yields CDR1 SGHTA and CDR2 FQGNSA. The CDR3 sequence is CAGSPRTGLTGELFF. In nucleotides, the CDR3 is TGTGCCGGCAGCCCTCGGACAGGGTTAACCGGGGAGCTGTTTTTT.

The chain links TRBV30 to TRBJ2-2, with 10 bases that match TRBD1. Germline CDR1 is GTSNPN and CDR2 is SVGIG (reference sequence). CDR3 length equals 16 residues. V dropped 2 bases and J dropped 5; count of bases not matched to a gene: 8. The CDR3 reads CAWSTTGGWETGELFF. In nucleotides, the CDR3 is TGTGCCTGGAGTACGACAGGGGGCTGGGAGACCGGGGAGCTGTTTTTT.

The rearrangement links TRBV5-1 to TRBJ1-2; D is undetermined. CDR1 is SGHRS, CDR2 YFSETQ, per germline. CDR3 length: 15 residues. Trimming removed 4 bases at V and 8 bases at J, with 21 bases between. CDR3 DNA sequence: TGCGCCAGCAGCCTCCCGACGACTTCGGGATGGGGCTACACCTTC. This encodes CASSLPTTSGWGYTF.

This sequence joins TRBV5-4 and TRBJ1-2; 8 positions match TRBD1. Germline V gene sequence: CDR1 SGHNT, CDR2 YYREEE (reference sequence). The trim removed 6 bases at V and 3 bases at J, leaving 10 bases unmatched. The CDR3 is 15 amino acids. CDR3 in DNA: TGTGCCAGCATGCAACGACAGGGGAGCCACTATGGCTACACCTTC. This translates into CASMQRQGSHYGYTF. Drawing the rest from reference TRBV5-4 and TRBJ1-2, the complete variable domain is ETGVTQSPTHLIKTRGQQVTLRCSSQSGHNTVSWYQQALGQGPQFIFQYYREEENGRGNFPPRFSGLQFPNYSSELNVNALELDDSALYLCASMQRQGSHYGYTFGSGTRLTVV.